The clone carrying this T cell receptor beta chain has only a few counts. TCRdb processed the 5' RACE reads anew with MiXCR; each CDR3 protein has one entry. The profile shows 90,000 to 100,000 distinct CDR3 sequences, around 17% of them singletons. Germline values: CDR1 SGHTA, CDR2 FQGNSA. Trimming stripped 0 bases from V and 4 bases from J, with 6 bases between. The CDR3 consists of 14 residues. This entry comes from a study of T cells of healthy individuals. This chain joins TRBV7-2 and TRBJ1-4, with a possible D match to TRBD1 (5 bases). This receptor was obtained from a human donor in good health. CDR3 DNA: TGTGCCAGCAGCTTAGCGGGGGGTAATGAAAAACTGTTTTTT. Translation gives CASSLAGGNEKLFF.